The clone carrying this TCR beta chain was recorded at least ten times. Using RNA transcripts as the source, TCR beta CDR3 regions were amplified. HTBI primers were the set used in a first-round RT-PCR of the TCR CDR3. TCRdb itself ran the multiplex PCR reads through MiXCR, one entry per CDR3 protein. The table lists 600,000 to 650,000 distinct CDR3 sequences, less than 25% of them singletons. The data are from a study of T cells in Graves' hyperthyroidism and ophthalmopathy. Background on the study: It was at initial diagnosis, before any treatment, that peripheral blood was collected.

Under 3 months was the duration of disease in ophthalmopathy patients, who also had a Clinical Activity Score of at least 3 and a NOSPECS grade of at least 4. The CDR3 spans 15 residues. The V gene end was trimmed by 1 base and the J gene end by 6 bases; junction bases not matched to a gene: 5. Looked up from germline, CDR1 is SGHRS and CDR2 is YFSETQ. V usage is TRBV5-1 and J usage is TRBJ2-1; 9 nucleotides match TRBD2. The sample comprised blood. The receptor comes from a man aged 25 to 45 with Graves' ophthalmopathy. The CDR3 sequence: CASSLFEAGGNEQFF. The CDR3 DNA reads as TGCGCCAGCAGCTTGTTCGAAGCGGGAGGCAATGAGCAGTTCTTC.